The 6 T cell receptor beta chains below come from one sample, sequenced in a study of blood T cell repertoires in COVID-19 (dated by TCRdb to 2018 to 2020). Library preparation was by the immunoSEQ multiplex PCR assay. The table comes from immuneACCESS by way of TCRdb, which keeps in-frame sequences with V and J called. Part of the clones is missing from these tables; in studies checked, under half for an unresolved V gene and the rest for unknown reasons. Counted in this sample were around 180,000 clones; about 77% of them appeared once. The ten largest clones add up to 17% of the sample. Material for sequencing was PBMCs or T cells enriched from blood (not recorded which). The source of these receptors is a woman aged 45-59 years with acute COVID-19.

The chain has TRBV7-8 and TRBJ2-2; 9 bases align to TRBD2. The junction had 11 bases not matched to a gene; V was cut back by 10 bases and J by 5 bases. CDR3 length: 15 residues. CDR1 is SGHVS and CDR2 is FQNEAQ in the germline V gene. The CDR3 loop reads CANLQGLAGTGELFF. Here the CDR3 DNA reads TGTGCCAACCTGCAGGGGCTAGCGGGGACCGGGGAGCTGTTTTTT.

The V call is TRBV5-1, the J call TRBJ1-1, with 8 bases fitting TRBD1. The CDR3 contains 13 residues. The junction had 7 bases not matched to a gene; V was cut back by 5 bases and J by 7 bases. Germline CDR1 reads SGHRS; CDR2 reads YFSETQ. Written as DNA, the CDR3 is TGCGCCAGCAGTCACACAGGGGGGCTTGAAGCTTTCTTT. Translated, it gives CASSHTGGLEAFF.

There are a few counts of this clone. This chain connects TRBV6-4 to TRBJ2-3; 11 bases line up with TRBD2. The CDR3 loop spans 15 amino acids. V was pared by 4 bases and J by 3 bases, with 3 bases of the junction left unmatched. Germline V gene sequence: CDR1 MRHNA, CDR2 SNTAGT. The DNA of the CDR3 is TGTGCCAGCAGTGTTAGCGGGGGGGAGACAGATACGCAGTATTTT. Protein product: CASSVSGGETDTQYF.

The chain uses TRBV2 and TRBJ1-6; 7 bases are a match to TRBD1. The germline gives CDR1 SNHLY, CDR2 FYNNEI. J was trimmed by 2 bases and V by 6 bases; bases with no gene match: 4. CDR3 length: 15 amino acids. The CDR3 loop is CASRETGTYNSPLHF. DNA of the CDR3: TGTGCCAGCAGGGAGACAGGGACCTATAATTCACCCCTCCACTTT.

This clone was detected only a few times. V gene TRBV24-1 combines with J gene TRBJ2-3, with a weak D call TRBD1 (6 bases). The germline V gene encodes CDR1 KGHDR and CDR2 SFDVKD. The CDR3 is 15 residues long. Trimming cost V 3 bases and J 1 base, with 10 bases left between them. The chain's CDR3 is CATSDGAGGTDTQYF. The CDR3, as DNA: TGTGCCACCAGTGATGGGGCAGGGGGCACAGATACGCAGTATTTT.

V and J are TRBV7-8 and TRBJ2-7, with 8 nucleotides matching TRBD1. J was trimmed by 1 base and V by 3 bases; bases with no gene match: 8. Germline values: CDR1 SGHVS, CDR2 FQNEAQ. This CDR3 is built from 16 residues. This CDR3 is CASSLLDRAESYEQYV. Here the CDR3 DNA reads TGTGCCAGCAGCTTGTTGGACAGGGCCGAATCCTACGAGCAGTACGTC.